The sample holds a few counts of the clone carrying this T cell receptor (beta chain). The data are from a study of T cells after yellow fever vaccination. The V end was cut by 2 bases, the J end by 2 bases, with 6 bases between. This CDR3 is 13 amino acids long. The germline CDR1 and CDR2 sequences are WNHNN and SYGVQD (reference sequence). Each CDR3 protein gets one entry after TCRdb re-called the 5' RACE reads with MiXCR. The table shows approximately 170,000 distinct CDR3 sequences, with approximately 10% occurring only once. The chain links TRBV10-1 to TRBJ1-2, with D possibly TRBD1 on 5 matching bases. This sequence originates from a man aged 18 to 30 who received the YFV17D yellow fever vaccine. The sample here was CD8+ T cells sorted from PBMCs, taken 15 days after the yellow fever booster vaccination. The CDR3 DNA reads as TGCGCCAGCAGTGAGCGACAGAACTATGGCTACACCTTC. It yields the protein CASSERQNYGYTF.